This entry describes one T cell receptor (beta chain). The sample comes from a study of shared T cell receptors in the human thymus. Data came from immunoSEQ multiplex PCR; TCRdb stores just in-frame clones and leaves some out. The sample has approximately 660,000 clones, 88% seen once; the top ten hold 0.0085% to 0.012%. Germline assignment: CDR1 MNHEY and CDR2 SMNVEV (reference sequence). CDR3 length equals 16 residues. V shed 3 bases, J shed 7 bases, and the junction held 9 bases outside the gene matches. The same sample was also used in a study of human thymus T cells. That report notes: Healthy Finnish infants undergoing corrective surgery for congenital heart defects were used as donors. Resections were taken during corrective heart surgery, and the thymus tissue came from these. Thymic repertoires from unrelated individuals overlapped highly, related research reported.

This receptor was identified in a boy in the first two years of life with a congenital heart defect. V is TRBV27 and J is TRBJ1-4; 9 nucleotides agree with TRBD1. Sequencing was performed on thymocytes. The CDR3 nucleotides read TGTGCCAGCAGTTTCAACCCACCGGGACAGGGTGAAAAACTGTTTTTT. This gives the protein CASSFNPPGQGEKLFF.